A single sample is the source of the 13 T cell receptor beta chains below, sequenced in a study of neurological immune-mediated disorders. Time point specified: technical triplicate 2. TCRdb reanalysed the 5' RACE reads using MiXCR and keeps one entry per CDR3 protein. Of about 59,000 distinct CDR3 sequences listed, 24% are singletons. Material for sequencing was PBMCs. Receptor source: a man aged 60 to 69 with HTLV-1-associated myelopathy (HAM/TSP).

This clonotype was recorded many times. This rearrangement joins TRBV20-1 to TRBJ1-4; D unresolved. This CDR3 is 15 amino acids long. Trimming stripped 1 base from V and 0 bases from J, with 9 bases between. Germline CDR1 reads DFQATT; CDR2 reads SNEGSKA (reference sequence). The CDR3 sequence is CSARVGSATNEKLFF. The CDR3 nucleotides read TGCAGTGCTAGAGTTGGTAGTGCAACTAATGAAAAACTGTTTTTT.

The CDR3 DNA reads as TGCAGTTCGACACAGGGGGCGGATGATACCCAGTACTTC. This translates into CSSTQGADDTQYF. The rearrangement joins TRBV20-1 to TRBJ2-5; 9 bases are a match to TRBD1. Germline assignment: CDR1 DFQATT and CDR2 SNEGSKA (reference sequence). The V segment lost 8 bases and the J segment 8 bases; nucleotides outside the gene matches: 12. The CDR3 length is 13 residues.

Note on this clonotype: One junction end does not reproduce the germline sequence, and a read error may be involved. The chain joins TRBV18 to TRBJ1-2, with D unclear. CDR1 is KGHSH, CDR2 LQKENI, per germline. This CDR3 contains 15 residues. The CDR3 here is CDSSSGASSNYGYTF. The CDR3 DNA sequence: TGTGACAGCTCATCAGGAGCCAGCTCTAACTATGGCTACACCTTC.

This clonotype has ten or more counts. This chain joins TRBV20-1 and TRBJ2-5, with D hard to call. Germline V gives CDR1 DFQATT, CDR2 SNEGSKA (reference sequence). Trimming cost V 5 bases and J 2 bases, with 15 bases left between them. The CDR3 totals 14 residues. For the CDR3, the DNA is TGCAGTGCTCGCCGGGTCTTATTACAAGAGACCCAGTACTTC. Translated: CSARRVLLQETQYF.

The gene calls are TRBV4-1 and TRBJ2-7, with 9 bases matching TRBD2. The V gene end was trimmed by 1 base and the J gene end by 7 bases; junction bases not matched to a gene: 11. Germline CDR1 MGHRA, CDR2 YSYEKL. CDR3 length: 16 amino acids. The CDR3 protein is CASSQVGAGGRGEQYF. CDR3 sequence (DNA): TGCGCCAGCAGCCAAGTTGGCGCGGGAGGGCGGGGAGAGCAGTACTTC.

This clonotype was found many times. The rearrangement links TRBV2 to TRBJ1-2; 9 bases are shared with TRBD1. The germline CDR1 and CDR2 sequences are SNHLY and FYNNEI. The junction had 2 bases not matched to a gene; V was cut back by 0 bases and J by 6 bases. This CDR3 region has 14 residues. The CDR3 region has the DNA TGTGCCAGCAGTGAAGCGCGACAGGGGGATGGCTACACCTTC. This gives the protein CASSEARQGDGYTF.

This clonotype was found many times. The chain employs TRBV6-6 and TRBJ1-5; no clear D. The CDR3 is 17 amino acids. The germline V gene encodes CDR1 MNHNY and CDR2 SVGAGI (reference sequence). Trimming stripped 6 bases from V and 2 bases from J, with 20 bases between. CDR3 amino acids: CASSPFRMVYGNQPQHF. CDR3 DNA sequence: TGTGCCAGCAGCCCCTTCCGTATGGTTTATGGCAATCAGCCCCAGCATTTT.

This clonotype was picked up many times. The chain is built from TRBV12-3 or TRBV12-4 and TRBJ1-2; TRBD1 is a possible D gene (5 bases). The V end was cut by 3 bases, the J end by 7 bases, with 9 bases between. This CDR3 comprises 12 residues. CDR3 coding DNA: TGTGCCAGCAGTTTCCCCAGGGCTGGCTACACCTTC. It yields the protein CASSFPRAGYTF.

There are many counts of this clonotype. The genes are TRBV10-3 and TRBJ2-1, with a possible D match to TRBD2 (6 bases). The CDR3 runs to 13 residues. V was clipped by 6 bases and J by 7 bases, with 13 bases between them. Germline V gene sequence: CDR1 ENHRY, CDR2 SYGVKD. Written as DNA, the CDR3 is TGTGCCATCAGGGCTAGCGATAGGAATGAGCAGTTCTTC. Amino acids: CAIRASDRNEQFF.

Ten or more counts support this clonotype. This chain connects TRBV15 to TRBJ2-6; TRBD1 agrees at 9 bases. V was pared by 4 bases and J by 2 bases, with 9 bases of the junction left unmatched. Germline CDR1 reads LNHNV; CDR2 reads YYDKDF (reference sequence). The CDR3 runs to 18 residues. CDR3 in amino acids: CATSKQGALVTGANVLTF. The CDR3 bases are TGTGCCACCAGCAAACAGGGGGCGTTAGTAACTGGGGCCAACGTCCTGACTTTC.

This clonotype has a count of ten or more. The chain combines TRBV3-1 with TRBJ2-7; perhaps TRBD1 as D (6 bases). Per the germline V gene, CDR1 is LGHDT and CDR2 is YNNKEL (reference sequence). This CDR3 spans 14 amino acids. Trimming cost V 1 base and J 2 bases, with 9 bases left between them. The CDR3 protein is CASSQGQVAYEQYF. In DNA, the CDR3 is TGTGCCAGCAGCCAAGGACAGGTCGCCTACGAGCAGTACTTC.

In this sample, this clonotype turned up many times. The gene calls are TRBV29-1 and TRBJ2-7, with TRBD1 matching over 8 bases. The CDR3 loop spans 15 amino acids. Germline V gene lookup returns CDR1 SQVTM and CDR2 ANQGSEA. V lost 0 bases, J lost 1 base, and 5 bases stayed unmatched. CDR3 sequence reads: CSVEEAGQGSYEQYF. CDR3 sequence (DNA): TGCAGCGTTGAAGAGGCAGGACAGGGTTCCTACGAGCAGTACTTC.

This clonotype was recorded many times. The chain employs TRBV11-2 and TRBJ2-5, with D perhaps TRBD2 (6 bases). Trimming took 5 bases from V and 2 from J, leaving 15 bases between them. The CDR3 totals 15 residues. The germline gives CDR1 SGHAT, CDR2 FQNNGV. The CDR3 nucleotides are TGTGCCAGCAGCGGGCGACGGACTATACAAGAGACCCAGTACTTC. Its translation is CASSGRRTIQETQYF. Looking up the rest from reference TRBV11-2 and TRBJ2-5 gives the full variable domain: EAGVAQSPRYKIIEKRQSVAFWCNPISGHATLYWYQQILGQGPKLLIQFQNNGVVDDSQLPKDRFSAERLKGVDSTLKIQPAKLEDSAVYLCASSGRRTIQETQYFGPGTRLLVL.